The 25 T cell receptor beta chains given below trace back to one sample, sequenced in a study of T cells in Graves' hyperthyroidism and ophthalmopathy. Using RNA transcripts as the source, TCR beta CDR3 regions were amplified. Initially, a first-round RT-PCR of the TCR CDR3 employed the HTBI primer set. One entry per CDR3 protein, called by TCRdb with MiXCR from the multiplex PCR reads. This table has fewer than 350,000 distinct CDR3 sequences, roughly a fifth appearing once. What was sequenced was blood. The receptors derive from a woman in her forties or fifties with Graves' hyperthyroidism.

This clonotype was detected ten times or more. The chain links TRBV6-2 or TRBV6-3 to TRBJ2-7; possible D gene TRBD1, 5 bases. V lost 8 bases to trimming and J lost 0 bases, with 8 bases between them. The CDR3 length is 12 residues. In germline, CDR1 is MNHEY, CDR2 SVGEGT. CDR3 DNA sequence: TGTGCCAGCTACAGGAGCTCCTACGAGCAGTACTTC. Protein: CASYRSSYEQYF.

V gene TRBV10-3 combines with J gene TRBJ2-3; 8 bases align to TRBD2. This CDR3 has 16 residues. Per germline, CDR1 ENHRY and CDR2 SYGVKD. Losses at the gene ends were 0 bases for V and 0 bases for J; bases not matched to a gene: 2. CDR3 DNA: TGTGCCATCAGTGAGTCGCCTAGCGGGAGCACAGATACGCAGTATTTT. It yields the protein CAISESPSGSTDTQYF.

This clonotype was recorded at least ten times. The chain recombines TRBV20-1 with TRBJ2-5; D is undetermined. Germline loops: CDR1 DFQATT, CDR2 SNEGSKA (reference sequence). The CDR3 spans 19 residues. Trimming shortened V by 5 bases and J by 5 bases, and 33 bases separated the two germline ends. The DNA of the CDR3 is TGCAGTGCTCACCCTCCTAAGGGCAGTTTTGGGCCTCGTGTGGAGACCCAGTACTTC. It translates to CSAHPPKGSFGPRVETQYF.

This clonotype was seen ten or more times. The chain uses TRBV7-2 and TRBJ1-1; the D is unclear. Trimming removed 0 bases at V and 4 bases at J, with 9 bases between. This CDR3 has 14 amino acids. Germline V lookup: CDR1 SGHTA, CDR2 FQGNSA. CDR3: CASSLALRSTEAFF. Here the CDR3 DNA reads TGTGCCAGCAGCTTAGCGTTGAGGAGCACTGAAGCTTTCTTT.

This clonotype was seen repeatedly, ten times or more. The chain recombines TRBV2 with TRBJ1-2; D might be TRBD1 (6 bases). Germline CDR1 and CDR2: SNHLY and FYNNEI. CDR3 length: 14 amino acids. With 3 bases removed from V and 6 bases from J, the gap between germline ends came to 14 bases. CDR3: CASSELRGWDGYTF. The CDR3 DNA sequence: TGTGCCAGCAGTGAGCTCAGGGGTTGGGATGGCTACACCTTC.

This clonotype was detected only a few times. This chain connects TRBV10-3 to TRBJ2-2, with 8 positions matching TRBD2. The junction had 6 bases not matched to a gene; V was cut back by 11 bases and J by 1 base. CDR1 ENHRY and CDR2 SYGVKD come from the germline V gene. CDR3 length: 14 amino acids. The CDR3 reads CASRSGENTGELFF. The CDR3 coding sequence is TGTGCCTCTCGTAGCGGGGAGAACACCGGGGAGCTGTTTTTT.

This clonotype occurred many times. For the CDR3, the DNA is TGTGCCAGCAGCCGACAGGGGGCTGGGACTGAAGCTTTCTTT. This translates into CASSRQGAGTEAFF. V and J are TRBV27 and TRBJ1-1, with TRBD1 matching 10 bases. With V trimmed by 6 bases and J by 5 bases, 6 bases remained unmatched. The germline gives CDR1 MNHEY, CDR2 SMNVEV (reference sequence). The CDR3 spans 14 residues.

In this sample, this clonotype turned up many times. This chain links TRBV27 with TRBJ2-1; D may be TRBD1 or TRBD2 (5 bases each). Germline V CDR1 and CDR2: MNHEY, SMNVEV (reference sequence). There are 12 residues in the CDR3. V lost 7 bases and J 9 bases, leaving 13 bases between the germline ends. CDR3 sequence: CASKGPLGEQFF. CDR3 DNA sequence: TGTGCCAGCAAGGGACCCCTGGGTGAGCAGTTCTTC.

This clonotype has a count of ten or more. The gene calls are TRBV28 and TRBJ2-3; the match to TRBD2 covers 10 bases. Germline lookup yields CDR1 MDHEN and CDR2 SYDVKM. J gave up 1 base and V 6 bases, and 4 bases lay outside the gene matches. CDR3 size: 15 residues. The CDR3 reads CASRGAGGRTDTQYF. CDR3 nucleotide sequence: TGTGCCAGCAGGGGAGCGGGAGGGCGCACAGATACGCAGTATTTT.

This chain uses TRBV25-1 with TRBJ2-2, with 9 bases that match TRBD1. The CDR3 has 15 residues. The V gene end was trimmed by 4 bases and the J gene end by 4 bases; junction bases not matched to a gene: 4. CDR1 is MGHDK and CDR2 is SYGVNS in the germline V gene. The CDR3 DNA is TGTGCCAGCAGTGGGGACAGGGTGGGCACCGGGGAGCTGTTTTTT. This codes for CASSGDRVGTGELFF.

Only a few counts were recorded for this clonotype. The CDR3 sequence is CASSSPDREVGELFF. CDR3 sequence (DNA): TGTGCCAGCAGCTCTCCCGACAGGGAGGTCGGGGAGCTGTTTTTT. J is TRBJ2-2 and V is TRBV4-2; weak D call: TRBD1 (7 bases). V shed 5 bases and J shed 7 bases, with 17 bases lying between them. The CDR3 spans 15 residues. Germline lookup yields CDR1 LGHNA and CDR2 YNFKEQ.

This clonotype was seen a few times. The chain uses TRBV7-9 and TRBJ1-2; the D gene is possibly TRBD1 (6 bases). CDR3 length: 17 amino acids. Trimming removed 0 bases at V and 5 bases at J, with 19 bases between. CDR1 and CDR2 from the germline V gene are SEHNR and FQNEAQ (reference sequence). DNA of the CDR3: TGTGCCAGCAGCTTAGCTGGGACACATTCCTTGATGTATGGCTACACCTTC. Its protein is CASSLAGTHSLMYGYTF.

This clonotype was recorded once. The V call is TRBV12-3 or TRBV12-4, the J call TRBJ2-1, with a possible D match to TRBD2 (7 bases). The ends were cut back, 5 bases at V and 8 bases at J, with 22 bases in the middle. The CDR3 extends over 16 amino acids. CDR3 DNA: TGTGCCAGCAGTCTTAGGGGGGGGCTCCAGGCTGATGAGCAGTTCTTC. Protein sequence: CASSLRGGLQADEQFF.

This clonotype was counted many times. The V gene is TRBV7-2, the J gene TRBJ1-6, with D hard to call. Germline V gene lookup returns CDR1 SGHTA and CDR2 FQGNSA. Trimming cost V 5 bases and J 10 bases, with 12 bases left between them. The CDR3 runs 13 residues. CDR3 nucleotides: TGTGCCAGCAGCAGAAATAGTGTCTCACCCCTCCACTTT. The encoded protein is CASSRNSVSPLHF.

The sample holds many counts of this clonotype. The CDR3 DNA is TGTGCCAGCAGTTTAAGGACACACTCCTACGAGCAGTACTTC. Its translation: CASSLRTHSYEQYF. The V gene is TRBV12-3 or TRBV12-4, the J gene TRBJ2-7; TRBD1 is a possible D gene (5 bases). V lost 2 bases to trimming and J lost 0 bases, with 8 bases between them. This CDR3 has 14 residues.

V gene TRBV20-1 combines with J gene TRBJ2-3; 10 nucleotides line up with TRBD2. J was trimmed by 5 bases and V by 6 bases; bases with no gene match: 17. This CDR3 has 17 amino acids. Germline V gene data show CDR1 as DFQATT and CDR2 as SNEGSKA (reference sequence). The CDR3 coding sequence is TGCAGTGCAGAGACCCGGGATAGCGGGAGGAGGTTAGATACGCAGTATTTT. As protein: CSAETRDSGRRLDTQYF.

This clonotype turned up a few times. V and J are TRBV5-1 and TRBJ1-2, with 8 bases aligning to TRBD1. V lost 4 bases to trimming and J lost 8 bases; unmatched junction nucleotides: 7. This CDR3 is built from 13 residues. Germline assignment: CDR1 SGHRS and CDR2 YFSETQ. This chain's CDR3 is CASSNQGAWGYTF. In DNA form, the CDR3 reads TGCGCCAGCAGCAATCAGGGGGCCTGGGGCTACACCTTC.

This clonotype has just one count. This rearrangement joins TRBV2 to TRBJ2-7, with D tentatively TRBD1 or TRBD2 (5 bases each). Germline loops: CDR1 SNHLY, CDR2 FYNNEI. This CDR3 spans 16 amino acids. V lost 6 bases to trimming and J lost 0 bases, with 18 bases between them. For the CDR3, the DNA is TGTGCCAGCAGCGAGCCCGGGACCCCAAGCTCCTACGAGCAGTACTTC. Translating gives CASSEPGTPSSYEQYF.

This clonotype was counted ten times or more. V usage is TRBV9 and J usage is TRBJ1-3; 9 bases are a match to TRBD1. The germline gives CDR1 SGDLS, CDR2 YYNGEE. This CDR3 comprises 15 residues. V shed 3 bases, J shed 8 bases, and the junction held 9 bases outside the gene matches. The CDR3 nucleotides are TGTGCCAGCAGCGCACCGTTGGGACAGGGACACACCATATATTTT. Translated: CASSAPLGQGHTIYF.

This chain uses TRBV29-1 with TRBJ2-1; no clear D gene. Germline V gene data show CDR1 as SQVTM and CDR2 as ANQGSEA. V lost 3 bases and J 0 bases, leaving 6 bases between the germline ends. CDR3 length equals 13 residues. CDR3 sequence: CSVDQTSYNEQFF. The DNA for the CDR3 is TGCAGCGTTGACCAGACCTCCTACAATGAGCAGTTCTTC.

The CDR3 DNA reads TGCGCCAGCAGCTCCCCGGGGGGCCTGGGGGAGACCCAGTACTTC. It specifies CASSSPGGLGETQYF. The chain recombines TRBV5-1 with TRBJ2-5, with TRBD2 as a possible D gene (7 bases). With 3 bases removed from V and 5 bases from J, the gap between germline ends came to 17 bases. CDR3 length: 15 residues. Germline V lookup: CDR1 SGHRS, CDR2 YFSETQ. Full variable domain (outside the CDR3, taken from reference TRBV5-1 and TRBJ2-5): KAGVTQTPRYLIKTRGQQVTLSCSPISGHRSVSWYQQTPGQGLQFLFEYFSETQRNKGNFPGRFSGRQFSNSRSEMNVSTLELGDSALYLCASSSPGGLGETQYFGPGTRLLVL.

This chain connects TRBV30 to TRBJ1-3; D might be TRBD1 (5 bases). Trimming stripped 5 bases from V and 0 bases from J, with 8 bases between. The CDR3 extends over 13 amino acids. Germline V CDR1 and CDR2: GTSNPN, SVGIG (reference sequence). The DNA for the CDR3 is TGTGCCTGGGGGGGGAGCTCTGGAAACACCATATATTTT. Translation: CAWGGSSGNTIYF.

The chain carries TRBV6-1 and TRBJ1-2, with 9 bases identical to TRBD1. The V and J ends lost 8 bases and 0 bases, in that order; junction bases with no gene match: 7. CDR1 is MNHNS and CDR2 is SASEGT in the germline V gene. The length of the CDR3 is 15 residues. The CDR3 sequence is CASRGQGRANYGYTF. CDR3 in DNA: TGTGCCAGCCGAGGACAGGGGCGAGCTAACTATGGCTACACCTTC.

This clonotype was counted ten times or more. The chain links TRBV5-1 to TRBJ2-2; 7 bases line up with TRBD2. Germline loops: CDR1 SGHRS, CDR2 YFSETQ. CDR3 length: 18 amino acids. Germline trimming cut 0 bases from V and 4 bases from J; bases unmatched to any gene: 12. The CDR3 nucleotides are TGCGCCAGCAGCTTGGGGGCGCTGAGCGGGAAGGTCACCGGGGAGCTGTTTTTT. Its protein product is CASSLGALSGKVTGELFF.

This clonotype was observed many times. The rearrangement uses TRBV5-1 and TRBJ2-3; 11 bases map to TRBD1. Germline V gene lookup returns CDR1 SGHRS and CDR2 YFSETQ. The CDR3 runs to 16 residues. After removal of 0 bases from V and 4 bases from J, the junction contained 4 bases not matched to a gene. CDR3 amino acids: CASSLAGQGAADTQYF. The CDR3 DNA reads TGCGCCAGCAGCTTGGCCGGACAGGGGGCCGCAGATACGCAGTATTTT.